Listed here are 19 T cell receptor beta chains from one sample, sequenced in a study of shared T cell receptors in the human thymus. Profiled with immunoSEQ multiplex PCR; TCRdb holds only in-frame clones, not every one. The data show hundreds of thousands of clones, with approximately 87% seen just once and about 0.01% held by the top ten. This same sample was also taken into another study, of human thymus T cells.

The sequenced sample consisted of thymocytes. These receptors were obtained from a boy under three years old with a congenital heart defect.

V usage is TRBV12-5 and J usage is TRBJ1-4; 8 positions agree with TRBD1. V shed 7 bases and J 8 bases; nucleotides not matched to a gene: 12. The germline V gene encodes CDR1 LGHNT and CDR2 FRNRAP. CDR3 length: 15 residues. The CDR3 DNA sequence: TGTGCTAGTGCCGCACGGCCAGGGGGCGGCGAAAAACTGTTTTTT. It is translated as CASAARPGGGEKLFF.

J is TRBJ2-2 and V is TRBV4-3; 8 bases line up with TRBD2. Looked up from germline, CDR1 is LGHNA and CDR2 is YSLEER. This CDR3 region has 19 residues. With 0 bases clipped from V and 5 bases from J, the junction kept 14 bases outside the gene matches. The CDR3 nucleotides are TGCGCCAGCAGCCAAGATCCGGGTTTGAAGCGGGAGAGGACCGGGGAGCTGTTTTTT. This translates into CASSQDPGLKRERTGELFF.

The chain uses TRBV4-1 and TRBJ2-7; 9 bases map to TRBD2. The V and J ends lost 2 bases and 3 bases, in that order; junction bases with no gene match: 5. There are 15 residues in the CDR3. Per germline, CDR1 MGHRA and CDR2 YSYEKL. The CDR3 here is CASSQFIAGVYEQYF. The CDR3 coding sequence is TGCGCCAGCAGCCAATTCATAGCGGGAGTCTACGAGCAGTACTTC.

This chain joins TRBV10-3 and TRBJ1-4; 9 nucleotides line up with TRBD1. The V gene's germline CDR1 is ENHRY and CDR2 SYGVKD. Losses at the gene ends were 2 bases for V and 3 bases for J; bases not matched to a gene: 13. This CDR3 region has 19 residues. CDR3 region: CAISEEDRGLVGPNEKLFF. The CDR3 DNA reads TGTGCCATCAGTGAGGAGGACAGGGGTCTCGTTGGTCCTAATGAAAAACTGTTTTTT.

As DNA, the CDR3 is TGTGCCAGCAGCTTTGGACAGGGGCTCTCTGGAAACACCATATATTTT. Its protein product is CASSFGQGLSGNTIYF. The V call is TRBV11-1, the J call TRBJ1-3; 9 bases agree with TRBD1. V shed 3 bases and J 0 bases; nucleotides not matched to a gene: 3. Germline loops: CDR1 SGHAT, CDR2 FQDESV (reference sequence). This CDR3 has 16 amino acids.

The chain links TRBV7-2 to TRBJ2-2; tentative D call: TRBD2 (5 bases). Germline V CDR1 and CDR2: SGHTA, FQGNSA. The CDR3 is 14 amino acids. Deletions cut 7 bases from V and 2 bases from J, with 11 bases between. This CDR3 is CASTGVANTGELFF. Written as DNA, the CDR3 is TGTGCCAGCACCGGGGTCGCCAACACCGGGGAGCTGTTTTTT.

This clone was counted once. CDR3 in amino acids: CASSVKGTSGSKGNTGELFF. The CDR3 DNA sequence: TGTGCCAGCAGCGTAAAAGGGACTAGCGGGAGTAAGGGGAACACCGGGGAGCTGTTTTTT. This rearrangement joins TRBV9 to TRBJ2-2; 14 positions agree with TRBD2. Looked up from germline, CDR1 is SGDLS and CDR2 is YYNGEE. Trimming took 1 base from V and 1 from J; bases not matched to a gene: 9. The CDR3 extends over 20 amino acids.

This clone was seen only once. The chain links TRBV7-2 to TRBJ1-4; 9 bases agree with TRBD1. There are 16 residues in the CDR3. CDR1 is SGHTA, CDR2 FQGNSA, per germline. V dropped 5 bases and J dropped 5; count of bases not matched to a gene: 9. DNA for the CDR3: TGTGCCAGCAGCCGAAAGGGGGACAGGGCCAATGAAAAACTGTTTTTT. Amino acids: CASSRKGDRANEKLFF.

The chain joins TRBV30 to TRBJ1-1, with 8 bases fitting TRBD1. The CDR3 totals 15 residues. With V trimmed by 4 bases and J by 2 bases, 9 bases remained unmatched. In germline, CDR1 is GTSNPN, CDR2 SVGIG (reference sequence). CDR3 protein: CAWNQTGTGNTEAFF. DNA of the CDR3: TGTGCCTGGAACCAAACCGGGACAGGAAACACTGAAGCTTTCTTT.

The J gene is TRBJ1-5, the V gene TRBV11-2, with unresolved D. In germline, CDR1 is SGHAT, CDR2 FQNNGV. V lost 10 bases, J lost 7 bases, and 11 bases lay in between. The CDR3 length is 11 residues. The CDR3 loop is CAIVEEQPQHF. CDR3 bases: TGTGCCATCGTCGAGGAGCAGCCCCAGCATTTT.

V and J are TRBV7-2 and TRBJ2-1; 9 nucleotides line up with TRBD2. Germline assignment: CDR1 SGHTA and CDR2 FQGNSA. The V and J ends lost 6 bases and 0 bases, in that order; junction bases with no gene match: 15. The CDR3 runs to 19 residues. The CDR3 DNA reads TGTGCCAGCAGATTTACCGGGACTAGCCGACACTTCTCCTACAATGAGCAGTTCTTC. Translating it yields CASRFTGTSRHFSYNEQFF.

This clone has a handful of counts. The V call is TRBV28, the J call TRBJ1-5, with D perhaps matching TRBD1 (6 bases). The V end was cut by 6 bases, the J end by 7 bases, with 22 bases between. Germline V gene lookup returns CDR1 MDHEN and CDR2 SYDVKM. The CDR3 runs to 16 residues. This CDR3 reads CASSWDNLGFAQPQHF. For the CDR3, the DNA is TGTGCCAGCAGCTGGGACAACCTAGGGTTCGCACAGCCCCAGCATTTT.

This clone was detected once. The chain has TRBV27 and TRBJ2-7, with 7 bases lining up with TRBD2. Germline lookup yields CDR1 MNHEY and CDR2 SMNVEV (reference sequence). This CDR3 contains 15 residues. V lost 5 bases to trimming and J lost 3 bases; unmatched junction nucleotides: 10. This chain's CDR3 is CASSLTAGEIYEQYF. The CDR3 DNA reads TGTGCCAGCAGTCTCACGGCGGGAGAGATCTACGAGCAGTACTTC.

This clone was found once. The V and J genes are TRBV5-6 and TRBJ1-3, with TRBD1 matching 11 bases. CDR1 and CDR2 from the germline V gene are SGHDT and YYEEEE. The CDR3 contains 18 residues. The trim removed 0 bases at V and 2 bases at J, leaving 7 bases unmatched. DNA for the CDR3: TGTGCCAGCAGCTTGGAGGGCCCGGGACAGGGGGCTGGAAACACCATATATTTT. Protein sequence: CASSLEGPGQGAGNTIYF.

This clone was picked up one time. This chain connects TRBV10-3 to TRBJ2-1; 9 nucleotides line up with TRBD2. CDR1 is ENHRY and CDR2 is SYGVKD in the germline V gene. The CDR3 covers 16 residues. V was pared by 1 base and J by 4 bases, with 5 bases of the junction left unmatched. The CDR3 coding sequence is TGTGCCATCAGTGAGTGGGCTAGCGGGGTTTACAATGAGCAGTTCTTC. Amino acids: CAISEWASGVYNEQFF.

The CDR3 spells CASSQEAGGYNEQFF. The CDR3 DNA follows: TGTGCCAGCAGCCAAGAGGCGGGAGGGTACAATGAGCAGTTCTTC. The chain carries TRBV4-2 and TRBJ2-1; the match to TRBD2 covers 9 bases. Looked up from germline, CDR1 is LGHNA and CDR2 is YNFKEQ. The CDR3 is 15 amino acids. The ends lost 0 bases at V and 4 bases at J; junction bases unmatched: 1.

DNA of the CDR3: TGTGCCAGCAGGCATACTAGCGGCCCACTCTACGAGCAGTACTTC. Its protein product is CASRHTSGPLYEQYF. The V and J genes are TRBV6-5 and TRBJ2-7; 8 nucleotides match TRBD2. V lost 6 bases and J lost 3; bases outside the gene matches: 10. CDR1 is MNHEY and CDR2 is SVGAGI in the germline V gene. The CDR3 has 15 amino acids.

The rearrangement joins TRBV28 to TRBJ2-1; D perhaps matches TRBD1 (5 bases). Germline-derived CDR1 and CDR2 are MDHEN and SYDVKM. The CDR3 has 14 amino acids. V dropped 6 bases and J dropped 0 bases, with 9 bases sitting between them. CDR3 nucleotide sequence: TGTGCCAGCAGCAGGGCTTTCTCCTACAATGAGCAGTTCTTC. This codes for CASSRAFSYNEQFF.

This clone was seen just once. The chain joins TRBV2 to TRBJ2-5; 7 bases align to TRBD2. V shed 6 bases and J 9 bases; nucleotides not matched to a gene: 19. Germline V lookup: CDR1 SNHLY, CDR2 FYNNEI. This CDR3 is 16 amino acids long. The CDR3 protein is CASSRMTGTNKRPQYF. CDR3 nucleotides: TGTGCCAGCAGCCGCATGACCGGGACTAACAAGAGACCCCAGTACTTC.